The clone carrying this T cell receptor beta chain has only one observation. This entry comes from a study of technical replicates of blood from a handful of donors. There are 15 residues in the CDR3. The germline CDR1 and CDR2 sequences are SGHTA and FQGNSA. Losses at the gene ends were 5 bases for V and 4 bases for J; bases not matched to a gene: 8. TCRdb keeps only in-frame clones here, not all; method: immunoSEQ multiplex PCR. The sample holds around 50,000 clones, around 90% seen once. The receptor comes from a human donor in good health. Some clones in this sample may be carry-over from other donors' samples. The sample comprised PBMCs. The rearrangement links TRBV7-2 to TRBJ2-5, with TRBD1 matching over 9 bases. In DNA form, the CDR3 reads TGTGCCAGCAGCACAGGGACAGGGAGAAGAGAGACCCAGTACTTC. It translates to CASSTGTGRRETQYF.